These T cell receptor beta chains were read from a single sample in a study of T cell responses to AZD1222 COVID-19 vaccine. Profiling relied on immunoSEQ multiplex PCR, and the TCRdb table lists in-frame clones only, not all of them. The table lists roughly 93,000 clones, approximately 86% of them singletons. Sequenced material: peripheral blood, taken on day 0 of AZD1222 vaccination. The receptor source for this set is an adult in good health. Each CDR3 is given with its conserved first and last residue. A D gene is named only where the DNA matches it firmly. Clone size is shown for a subset of rows, as once, few, many or a class of expanded clone.

TRBJ2-3,once,TRBV7-9,-,13,CASSSTTGDTQYF,TGTGCCAGCAGCTCCACCACAGGAGATACGCAGTATTTT
TRBJ1-6,-,TRBV10-3,TRBD1,15,CAISESLTGSSPLHF,TGTGCCATCAGTGAGTCTCTGACAGGGTCTTCACCCCTCCACTTT
TRBJ1-2,-,TRBV19,-,13,CASSGGLNYGYTF,TGTGCCAGTAGCGGGGGGCTTAACTATGGCTACACCTTC
TRBJ2-1,once,TRBV7-2,-,15,CASSYPPGSFNEQFF,TGTGCCAGCAGCTACCCACCGGGGTCCTTTAATGAGCAGTTCTTC
TRBJ1-1,once,TRBV5-1,TRBD1,14,CASSSTQGSTEAFF,TGCGCCAGCAGCTCTACACAGGGGAGCACTGAAGCTTTCTTT
TRBJ1-6,-,TRBV19,-,14,CASSSGVLNSPLHF,TGTGCCAGTAGTTCGGGGGTACTGAATTCACCCCTCCACTTT
TRBJ1-3,-,TRBV13,-,22,CASSLSFAVQGLATDSGNTIYF,TGTGCCAGCAGCTTATCCTTCGCCGTACAGGGTCTGGCTACGGACTCTGGAAACACCATATATTTT
TRBJ2-7,-,TRBV7-9,-,12,CASSLNPYEQYF,TGTGCCAGCAGCCTAAACCCATACGAGCAGTACTTC
TRBJ1-2,-,TRBV5-4,-,14,CASSLEQGNYGYTF,TGTGCCAGCAGCTTGGAGCAGGGTAACTATGGCTACACCTTC
TRBJ1-6,-,TRBV27,-,14,CASSFQGSNSPLHF,TGTGCCAGCAGTTTCCAGGGGAGTAATTCACCCCTCCACTTT
TRBJ2-7,once,TRBV7-2,-,13,CASSLVAAGEQYF,TGTGCCAGCAGCTTAGTAGCCGCGGGAGAGCAGTACTTC
TRBJ1-1,-,TRBV19,TRBD1,14,CASRMTGGWTEAFF,TGTGCCAGTAGAATGACAGGGGGCTGGACTGAAGCTTTCTTT
TRBJ2-6,-,TRBV6-5,-,14,CASSSTSGANVLTF,TGTGCCAGCAGTTCGACCTCTGGGGCCAACGTCCTGACTTTC
TRBJ2-7,-,TRBV19,TRBD1,17,CASSIAAPGQGTYEQYF,TGTGCCAGTAGTATTGCCGCCCCGGGACAGGGGACCTACGAGCAGTACTTC
TRBJ2-5,-,TRBV2,-,15,CASSAGPGGQETQYF,TGTGCCAGCAGTGCGGGGCCAGGCGGGCAAGAGACCCAGTACTTC
TRBJ1-1,-,TRBV12-3/TRBV12-4,TRBD1,13,CASSKDRATEAFF,TGTGCCAGCAGCAAGGACAGGGCCACTGAAGCTTTCTTT
TRBJ2-5,-,TRBV11-2,-,13,CASSLAQQETQYF,TGTGCCAGCAGCTTAGCACAGCAAGAGACCCAGTACTTC
TRBJ1-3,-,TRBV6-1,-,11,CASSDFNTIYF,TGTGCCAGCAGTGATTTTAACACCATATATTTT
TRBJ1-3,-,TRBV29-1,TRBD1,14,CSVEVLQGRNTIYF,TGCAGCGTTGAAGTTTTACAGGGGCGAAACACCATATATTTT
TRBJ2-2,-,TRBV7-3,-,14,CASSLSWNTGELFF,TGTGCCAGCAGCTTAAGCTGGAACACCGGGGAGCTGTTTTTT
TRBJ2-5,once,TRBV14,-,16,CASSQGKRYAQETQYF,TGTGCCAGCAGCCAGGGAAAACGATATGCCCAAGAGACCCAGTACTTC
TRBJ1-3,-,TRBV6-1,-,17,CASSEALRTSSGNTIYF,TGTGCCAGCAGTGAAGCGCTTCGGACCAGCTCTGGAAACACCATATATTTT
TRBJ2-5,-,TRBV10-3,TRBD1,15,CAISTQGDVGETQYF,TGTGCCATCAGCACACAGGGGGATGTGGGAGAGACCCAGTACTTC
TRBJ1-5,-,TRBV15,TRBD1,15,CATSRDRDRGRPQHF,TGTGCCACCAGCAGAGATCGTGACAGGGGGAGGCCCCAGCATTTT
TRBJ1-2,-,TRBV20-1,-,10,CSAVDRFYTF,TGCAGTGCCGTGGACAGATTCTACACCTTC
TRBJ2-7,-,TRBV19,-,14,CASSIGTGRDEQYF,TGTGCCAGTAGTATTGGGACGGGCAGGGACGAGCAGTACTTC
TRBJ2-5,-,TRBV19,TRBD2,17,CASSMGGLGLAEETQYF,TGTGCCAGTAGTATGGGAGGCTTGGGACTAGCGGAAGAGACCCAGTACTTC
TRBJ1-4,-,TRBV3-1/TRBV3-2,-,17,CASSQGNTGPRGEKLFF,TGTGCCAGCAGCCAAGGCAACACGGGCCCCCGGGGGGAAAAACTGTTTTTT
TRBJ2-2,-,TRBV2,TRBD1,15,CASSSQGPNTGELFF,TGTGCCAGCAGTTCACAGGGGCCTAACACCGGGGAGCTGTTTTTT
TRBJ2-1,-,TRBV5-1,-,15,CASSLNGQTYNEQFF,TGCGCCAGCAGCTTGAATGGACAGACTTACAATGAGCAGTTCTTC
TRBJ2-1,-,TRBV14,TRBD1,16,CASSLRTGLSYNEQFF,TGTGCCAGCAGCCTAAGGACAGGACTCTCCTACAATGAGCAGTTCTTC
TRBJ2-5,-,TRBV7-3,-,15,CASSLGGVGWETQYF,TGTGCCAGCAGCTTAGGCGGGGTGGGGTGGGAGACCCAGTACTTC
TRBJ2-5,-,TRBV29-1,-,10,CSVGLETQYF,TGCAGCGTTGGTCTGGAGACCCAGTACTTC
TRBJ1-5,-,TRBV7-9,-,13,CATARESNQPQHF,TGTGCCACAGCACGGGAGAGCAATCAGCCCCAGCATTTT
TRBJ1-3,-,TRBV18,-,15,CASSNRESSGNTIYF,TGTGCCAGCTCAAACAGGGAGAGCTCTGGAAACACCATATATTTT
TRBJ1-1,-,TRBV15,-,12,CATSRGGAEAFF,TGTGCCACCAGCAGAGGGGGGGCTGAAGCTTTCTTT
TRBJ1-3,-,TRBV6-2/TRBV6-3,TRBD1,18,CASSYRGTGPSSGNTIYF,TGTGCCAGCAGTTACCGTGGGACAGGACCGAGCTCTGGAAACACCATATATTTT